This T cell receptor beta chain stems from a study of T cells in localized non-small cell lung cancer (dated by TCRdb to between 2020 and 2021). Study-wide context: The study examined T cell repertoires in approximately 240 patients with early-stage NSCLC and compared tumors with uninvolved tumor-adjacent lungs. The cohort consisted of approximately 240 treatment-naive NSCLC patients whose localized lung tumors had been resected. The mean age of the NSCLC patients was less than 70 years, with about 130 men and about a hundred women.

At diagnosis, tumor, uninvolved tumor-adjacent lung and peripheral blood were collected and then preserved as a mix of FFPE and fresh-frozen material. Blood samples were analyzed as peripheral blood mononuclear cells for TCR repertoire profiling. TCR beta CDR3 regions were sequenced from DNA using the immunoSEQ Assay. The published analysis was carried out like this. T cell density was computed as TCR beta template counts normalized to usable DNA estimated by amplifying housekeeping genes. Richness was estimated using the preseqR package, with extrapolation to 400,000 templates for PBMC samples and to 120,000 templates for tissue samples. Clonality was defined by subtracting Pielou's evenness from one. Differential abundance testing on productive amino-acid clonotypes, with a minimum total count of 5 and an alpha of 0.1, was used to identify tissue-enriched TCRs. The Jaccard Index and the Morisita Overlap Index were used to measure repertoire overlap between compartments. GLIPH clustered TCR beta CDR3s with public tetramer-defined viral CDR3s; viral motifs required at least three viral sequences plus V-gene enrichment. The source is immuneACCESS, and TCRdb retained only in-frame sequences with V and J called. Part of the clones is not carried over; for the studies checked, unresolved V genes explain less than half of this, and the remainder is unexplained. D and trimming were read from the DNA, whereas the V and J calls and clone size are those reported in that table. The sample table lists over 15,000 clones, around 86% of them with a count of one. Of the sample, approximately 24% falls within the top ten clones.

Points the paper makes about the study in general: Because the study design was exploratory, TCR variables were selected using unadjusted p-values without false-discovery rate correction. Multi-region tumor sequencing was not performed, so intratumor heterogeneity could not be excluded. Of the top 100 tumor clones, a median of about 53 were detected in paired uninvolved adjacent lung; some 28 were also among that lung's top 100. Longer overall survival was associated with higher T cell density in blood, whereas shorter survival was associated with higher clonality in adjacent lung. Uninvolved tumor-adjacent lung showed the highest T cell clonality, higher than tumor, which suggests more focused antigenic responses in the uninvolved tumor-adjacent lung.

CDR1 and CDR2 are read off the germline V gene as MDHEN and SYDVKM. Reading from cysteine to phenylalanine, the CDR3 counts 14 amino acids. The CDR3 DNA has 42 bases and is translated from base 1. The germline V and J ends show losses of 2 bases and 14 bases respectively, and no gene match explains 11 bases of the junction. To note about this clone: What this receptor recognizes is not known. No quality values exist for individual bases; no much larger clone is one base distant.

The TCR was taken from a female donor aged 60 or older with stage I lung adenocarcinoma. This specimen consisted of peripheral blood, obtained before any cancer treatment. The chain joins TRBV28 to TRBJ1-4; 7 bases in the junction line up with TRBD1. The CDR3 region has the sequence CASSLGQATGGLFF. The sequence in DNA is TGTGCCAGCAGTTTAGGACAGGCAACAGGAGGGCTGTTTTTT.